This entry features one T cell receptor beta chain sequence. Its antigen is not known. Expressed TCRB transcripts were sequenced after all isolated RNA was converted to cDNA. Assay: immunoSEQ multiplex PCR; the TCRdb copy retains only in-frame clones and omits some. This sample has hundreds of thousands of clones, with 11% to 15% found just once. The data originate from a study of beta chain features in type 1 diabetes. Study-wide points: When Type 1 diabetes patients were examined, their TCRB CDR3s proved moderately but significantly shorter in all four CD4+ subsets.

Trimming left V 2 bases short and J 6 bases short, with 15 bases between. This CDR3 comprises 15 residues. Germline V lookup: CDR1 SGDLS, CDR2 YYNGEE. V is TRBV9 and J is TRBJ1-3; D might be TRBD1 (5 bases). Sequenced material: naive CD4+ T cells from blood. The sequence derives from a man between 18 and 29 years old with type 1 diabetes. The CDR3 loop reads CASSVRDSTLNTIYF. The CDR3 nucleotides are TGTGCCAGCAGCGTCCGAGACAGCACCTTAAACACCATATATTTT. Using reference TRBV9 and TRBJ1-3 for the parts outside the CDR3, the full variable domain is DSGVTQTPKHLITATGQRVTLRCSPRSGDLSVYWYQQSLDQGLQFLIQYYNGEERAKGNILERFSAQQFPDLHSELNLSSLELGDSALYFCASSVRDSTLNTIYFGEGSWLTVV.